The sequence of this T cell receptor (beta chain) was determined in a study of T cell repertoires in cytomegalovirus infection. Study summary: Recently identified HLA-C-restricted CMV epitopes were among the peptides used. Evidence of both CMV infection and a matching HLA type came from public TCR beta signatures. Study-level findings and limits: The ex vivo response was dominated by HLA-C-restricted CMV-specific TCR beta clonotypes. Public TCR beta family frequency separated CMV-and-HLA carriers, including in an independent cohort.

Note on this clonotype: Its target is not known.

TCRdb processed the reads anew with MiXCR; each CDR3 protein has one entry. The sample has roughly 860,000 distinct CDR3 sequences; about 31% are singletons. This TCR was sampled from a human donor in good health (CMV status not recorded). Some clones in this sample may be carry-over from other donors' samples. This sample comprised cultured CD8+ T cells from PBMCs, obtained from culture after CMV antigen stimulation.

CDR3 sequence (DNA): TGTGCCAGTAGTATCCCGGGGCCTTATCGCAACTATGGCTACACCTTC. This translates into CASSIPGPYRNYGYTF. The chain uses TRBV19 and TRBJ1-2; D is possibly TRBD1 (5 bases). The germline V and J ends were trimmed by 3 bases and 2 bases, with 16 bases remaining between them. The germline gives CDR1 LNHDA, CDR2 SQIVND (reference sequence). This CDR3 is 16 amino acids long.